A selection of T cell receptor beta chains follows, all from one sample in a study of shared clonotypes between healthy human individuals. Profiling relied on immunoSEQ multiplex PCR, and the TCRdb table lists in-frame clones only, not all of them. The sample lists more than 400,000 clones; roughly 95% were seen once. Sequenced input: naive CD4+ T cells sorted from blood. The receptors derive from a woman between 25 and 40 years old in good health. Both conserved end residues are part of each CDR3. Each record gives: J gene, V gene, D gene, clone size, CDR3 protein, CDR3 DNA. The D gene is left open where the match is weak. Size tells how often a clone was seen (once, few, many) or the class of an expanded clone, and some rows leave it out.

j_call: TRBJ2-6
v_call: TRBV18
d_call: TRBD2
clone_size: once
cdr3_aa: CASSPRLAGGPGGANVLTF
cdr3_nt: TGTGCCAGCTCACCACGACTAGCGGGAGGACCGGGAGGGGCCAACGTCCTGACTTTC

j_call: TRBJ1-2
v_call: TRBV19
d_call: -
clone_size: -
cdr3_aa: CASRPKGVSNGYTF
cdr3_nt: TGTGCCAGTAGGCCCAAAGGGGTTTCGAATGGCTACACCTTC

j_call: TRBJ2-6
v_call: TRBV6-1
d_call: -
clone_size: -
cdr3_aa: CASNIQSSGANVLTF
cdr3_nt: TGTGCCAGCAATATACAGAGCTCTGGGGCCAACGTCCTGACTTTC

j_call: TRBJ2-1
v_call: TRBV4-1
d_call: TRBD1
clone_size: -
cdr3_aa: CASSQEGQTYNEQFF
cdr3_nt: TGCGCCAGCAGCCAAGAGGGACAGACCTACAATGAGCAGTTCTTC

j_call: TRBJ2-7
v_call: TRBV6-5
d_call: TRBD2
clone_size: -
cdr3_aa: CASSYFPLAGSYEQYF
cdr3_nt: TGTGCCAGCAGTTACTTCCCGCTAGCGGGATCCTACGAGCAGTACTTC

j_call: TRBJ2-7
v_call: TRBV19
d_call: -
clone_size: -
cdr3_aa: CASSVPGVMSYEQYF
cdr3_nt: TGTGCCAGTAGTGTCCCTGGGGTAATGTCCTACGAGCAGTACTTC

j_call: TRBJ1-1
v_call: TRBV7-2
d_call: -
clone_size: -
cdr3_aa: CASSLARQMNTEAFF
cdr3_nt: TGTGCCAGCAGCTTAGCTCGGCAAATGAACACTGAAGCTTTCTTT

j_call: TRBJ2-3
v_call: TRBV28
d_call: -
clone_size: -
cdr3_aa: CASSSGWVSTNTQYF
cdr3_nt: TGTGCCAGCAGTAGTGGGTGGGTTTCGACTAATACGCAGTATTTT

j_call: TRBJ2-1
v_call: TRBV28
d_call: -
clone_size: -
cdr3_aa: CASSFLRHEQFF
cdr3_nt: TGTGCCAGCAGTTTTCTAAGGCATGAGCAGTTCTTC

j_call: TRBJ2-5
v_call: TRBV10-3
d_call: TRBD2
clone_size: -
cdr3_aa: CAISDLGPGLTETQYF
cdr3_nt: TGTGCCATCAGTGATTTGGGGCCGGGACTAACAGAGACCCAGTACTTC

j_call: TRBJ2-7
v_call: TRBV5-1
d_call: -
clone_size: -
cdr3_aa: CASSLTPTSGEQYF
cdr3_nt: TGCGCCAGCAGCTTGACACCGACTTCGGGCGAGCAGTACTTC

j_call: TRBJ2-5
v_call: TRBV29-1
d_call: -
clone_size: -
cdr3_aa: CSALQETQYF
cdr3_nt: TGCAGCGCTTTACAAGAGACCCAGTACTTC

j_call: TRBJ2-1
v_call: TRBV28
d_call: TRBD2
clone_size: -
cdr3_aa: CASSPKLAGRYNEQFF
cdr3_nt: TGTGCCAGCAGTCCAAAACTAGCGGGCCGTTACAATGAGCAGTTCTTC

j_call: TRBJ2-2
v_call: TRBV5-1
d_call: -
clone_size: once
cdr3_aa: CASSLPARTWRVNTGELFF
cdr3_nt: TGCGCCAGCAGCTTGCCCGCCCGAACTTGGCGAGTAAACACCGGGGAGCTGTTTTTT

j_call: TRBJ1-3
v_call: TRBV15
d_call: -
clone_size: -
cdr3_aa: CATSRDPGQGNTIYF
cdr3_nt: TGTGCCACCAGCAGAGATCCTGGACAGGGAAACACCATATATTTT